The 32 T cell receptor beta chains in this list originate from one sample, sequenced in a study of blood T cell repertoires in COVID-19. Produced via immunoSEQ multiplex PCR; TCRdb's table is partial and in-frame only. This table has 40,000 to 55,000 clones, about 88% appearing once. Sequencing was performed on peripheral blood. The origin of the receptors is a human donor in a cohort sampled during active COVID-19.

This sequence joins TRBV12-3 or TRBV12-4 and TRBJ1-2; D is perhaps TRBD1 (6 bases). This CDR3 is built from 13 residues. The V gene lost 3 bases and the J gene lost 7 bases, with 12 bases spanning the gap. The CDR3 DNA reads TGTGCCAGCAGTTTGGGTCAGGGGTTTGGCTACACCTTC. Translated, it gives CASSLGQGFGYTF.

The J gene is TRBJ2-1, the V gene TRBV7-8; 11 nucleotides align to TRBD2. CDR3 length equals 17 residues. Germline V CDR1 and CDR2: SGHVS, FQNEAQ. V dropped 1 base and J dropped 6; count of bases not matched to a gene: 8. The CDR3 protein is CASSLGGSGGEANEQFF. CDR3 DNA sequence: TGTGCCAGCAGCTTAGGAGGTAGCGGGGGGGAGGCCAATGAGCAGTTCTTC.

This sequence joins TRBV9 and TRBJ2-1, with 7 positions matching TRBD2. The V gene end was trimmed by 2 bases and the J gene end by 5 bases; junction bases not matched to a gene: 7. The CDR3 length is 15 residues. Germline V gene data show CDR1 as SGDLS and CDR2 as YYNGEE. The CDR3 is CASSVRTSSHNEQFF. The CDR3 bases are TGTGCCAGCAGCGTTCGGACTAGTTCTCACAATGAGCAGTTCTTC.

The chain links TRBV7-9 to TRBJ1-5, with 8 bases matching TRBD1. From germline, CDR1 is SEHNR and CDR2 FQNEAQ (reference sequence). V was clipped by 5 bases and J by 6 bases; unmatched bases: 9. The CDR3 has 15 amino acids. CDR3 sequence: CASSLGTGRGQPQHF. CDR3 nucleotide sequence: TGTGCCAGCAGCCTCGGGACAGGACGAGGTCAGCCCCAGCATTTT.

This clone has just one count. The chain has TRBV24-1 and TRBJ1-2; TRBD1 might be the D (6 bases). Between the trimmed V and J ends, which lost 5 bases and 2 bases, there was a span of 14 bases. The CDR3 totals 15 residues. CDR1 and CDR2 from the germline V gene are KGHDR and SFDVKD. CDR3 bases: TGTGCCACCAGTGCCCAGGGGAGGGGCAACTATGGCTACACCTTC. Amino acid sequence: CATSAQGRGNYGYTF.

Remarks on this clone: Different DNA sequences within this sample yield the same CDR3. The chain links TRBV5-1 to TRBJ2-3; a weak D match, TRBD2 (5 bases). Germline assignment: CDR1 SGHRS and CDR2 YFSETQ. CDR3 size: 14 residues. With 1 base removed from V and 0 bases from J, the gap between germline ends came to 6 bases. CDR3 amino acids: CASSLPGSTDTQYF. The CDR3 DNA reads as TGCGCCAGCAGCTTGCCGGGGAGCACAGATACGCAGTATTTT.

This chain joins TRBV5-1 and TRBJ2-3, with 9 bases aligning to TRBD2. Trimming cost V 5 bases and J 3 bases; bases outside gene matches: 4. The CDR3 is made up of 14 amino acids. Germline CDR1 reads SGHRS; CDR2 reads YFSETQ. DNA for the CDR3: TGCGCCAGCAGGACTAGCGGACGAACAGATACGCAGTATTTT. Encoded protein: CASRTSGRTDTQYF.

CDR3 coding DNA: TGTGCCAGCAGCTTAGGCGGGGTAACCTACGAGCAGTACTTC. This sequence encodes CASSLGGVTYEQYF. The chain couples TRBV7-8 to TRBJ2-7, with TRBD2 as a possible D gene (6 bases). CDR1 SGHVS and CDR2 FQNEAQ come from the germline V gene. The CDR3 spans 14 residues. The V end was cut by 1 base, the J end by 2 bases, with 9 bases between.

This chain connects TRBV5-5 to TRBJ2-1; TRBD2 might be the D (5 bases). Trimming left V 4 bases short and J 6 bases short, with 17 bases between. This CDR3 region has 15 residues. Germline CDR1 SGHKS, CDR2 YYEKEE (reference sequence). In DNA, the CDR3 is TGTGCCAGCAGCCCCGTTCCTCGAGGGTCCAATGAGCAGTTCTTC. It codes for CASSPVPRGSNEQFF. Supplemented by reference TRBV5-5 and TRBJ2-1, the full variable domain reads DAGVTQSPTHLIKTRGQQVTLRCSPISGHKSVSWYQQVLGQGPQFIFQYYEKEERGRGNFPDRFSARQFPNYSSELNVNALLLGDSALYLCASSPVPRGSNEQFFGPGTRLTVL.

This chain uses TRBV27 with TRBJ2-6; D unclear. Germline V gives CDR1 MNHEY, CDR2 SMNVEV (reference sequence). The CDR3 spans 14 residues. Deletions cut 3 bases from V and 0 bases from J, with 3 bases between. This CDR3 is CASSFSSGANVLTF. The CDR3 bases are TGTGCCAGCAGTTTCAGCTCTGGGGCCAACGTCCTGACTTTC.

In this sample, this clone turned up once. This sequence joins TRBV9 and TRBJ2-2; 7 bases align to TRBD1. The V gene end was trimmed by 1 base and the J gene end by 0 bases; junction bases not matched to a gene: 0. CDR3 length: 15 amino acids. Per germline, CDR1 SGDLS and CDR2 YYNGEE. CDR3 sequence reads: CASSVQGANTGELFF. The CDR3 DNA reads TGTGCCAGCAGCGTACAGGGGGCGAACACCGGGGAGCTGTTTTTT. Combining the CDR3 with reference TRBV9 and TRBJ2-2 gives the whole variable domain DSGVTQTPKHLITATGQRVTLRCSPRSGDLSVYWYQQSLDQGLQFLIQYYNGEERAKGNILERFSAQQFPDLHSELNLSSLELGDSALYFCASSVQGANTGELFFGEGSRLTVL.

The CDR3 nucleotides are TGTGCCAGCAGCTCCGGGACAGCCGTACTAAATGAGCAGTTCTTC. Residues: CASSSGTAVLNEQFF. J is TRBJ2-1 and V is TRBV3-1 (or the pseudogene TRBV3-2); 7 positions match TRBD1. With 5 bases clipped from V and 7 bases from J, the junction kept 11 bases outside the gene matches. This CDR3 contains 15 residues. Germline V CDR1 and CDR2: LGHDT, YNNKEL (reference sequence).

The chain joins TRBV11-3 to TRBJ1-4; D call uncertain. Germline V gene sequence: CDR1 SGHNT, CDR2 YENEEA. With 5 bases removed from V and 2 bases from J, the gap between germline ends came to 15 bases. This CDR3 is built from 16 residues. The CDR3 reads CASSTREGRTNEKLFF. In DNA form, the CDR3 reads TGTGCCAGCAGCACTCGGGAAGGACGGACTAATGAAAAACTGTTTTTT.

A few counts support this clone. The rearrangement links TRBV5-1 to TRBJ2-1; 10 bases agree with TRBD2. CDR3 length equals 14 residues. CDR1 is SGHRS and CDR2 is YFSETQ in the germline V gene. J gave up 6 bases and V 4 bases, and 4 bases lay outside the gene matches. The CDR3 nucleotides read TGCGCCAGCAGCGCGGGACTAGCGATCAATGAGCAGTTCTTC. This gives the protein CASSAGLAINEQFF.

This chain connects TRBV18 to TRBJ1-5; D is unresolved. CDR1 and CDR2 (germline): KGHSH, LQKENI. The ends were cut back, 3 bases at V and 5 bases at J, with 11 bases in the middle. The CDR3 is 14 amino acids. The CDR3 region is CASSPMEGDQPQHF. CDR3 nucleotide sequence: TGTGCCAGCTCACCCATGGAGGGCGATCAGCCCCAGCATTTT.

V and J are TRBV18 and TRBJ1-3, with 8 bases identical to TRBD1. Germline trimming cut 8 bases from V and 0 bases from J; bases unmatched to any gene: 6. There are 15 residues in the CDR3. The germline V gene has CDR1 KGHSH and CDR2 LQKENI. The chain's CDR3 is CASGTGLPSGNTIYF. In nucleotides, the CDR3 is TGTGCCAGCGGGACAGGTTTACCCTCTGGAAACACCATATATTTT.

The genes are TRBV6-6 and TRBJ1-5, with 9 bases aligning to TRBD1. This CDR3 has 15 residues. In germline, CDR1 is MNHNY, CDR2 SVGAGI (reference sequence). V shed 2 bases, J shed 7 bases, and the junction held 6 bases outside the gene matches. The CDR3 region is CASSYGQGNGQPQHF. In nucleotides, the CDR3 is TGTGCCAGCAGTTACGGACAGGGGAACGGGCAGCCCCAGCATTTT.

This sequence joins TRBV6-5 and TRBJ2-3, with D perhaps TRBD1 (5 bases). The CDR3 is made up of 15 amino acids. Germline lookup yields CDR1 MNHEY and CDR2 SVGAGI. V was pared by 0 bases and J by 0 bases, with 7 bases between. The CDR3 loop is CASSYSAGSTDTQYF. The DNA for the CDR3 is TGTGCCAGCAGTTACTCTGCAGGGAGCACAGATACGCAGTATTTT.

The gene calls are TRBV28 and TRBJ1-6; 7 bases match TRBD1. The CDR3 runs 15 residues. Germline lookup yields CDR1 MDHEN and CDR2 SYDVKM. The trim removed 2 bases at V and 9 bases at J, leaving 7 bases unmatched. This CDR3 is CASSLTGATGSPLHF. For the CDR3, the DNA is TGTGCCAGCAGTTTAACAGGGGCGACGGGTTCACCCCTCCACTTT.

The gene calls are TRBV20-1 and TRBJ2-7; 10 bases are shared with TRBD2. The CDR3 consists of 15 residues. Trimming cost V 3 bases and J 6 bases; bases outside gene matches: 11. Germline V gene data show CDR1 as DFQATT and CDR2 as SNEGSKA (reference sequence). The CDR3 region is CSASRWSGGASEQYF. Written as DNA, the CDR3 is TGCAGTGCTAGTCGGTGGAGCGGGGGGGCCTCCGAGCAGTACTTC.

The rearrangement uses TRBV19 and TRBJ2-5, with 7 bases fitting TRBD1. V was clipped by 0 bases and J by 1 base; unmatched bases: 5. Per the germline V gene, CDR1 is LNHDA and CDR2 is SQIVND (reference sequence). This CDR3 spans 16 amino acids. Here the CDR3 DNA reads TGTGCCAGTAGTATAGAGATACAGGGGCCCCAAGAGACCCAGTACTTC. Translating gives CASSIEIQGPQETQYF.

The J gene is TRBJ2-2, the V gene TRBV3-1 (or the pseudogene TRBV3-2); D is undetermined. V lost 1 base and J 3 bases, leaving 9 bases between the germline ends. This CDR3 has 15 residues. Germline lookup yields CDR1 LGHDT and CDR2 YNNKEL (reference sequence). The CDR3 region is CASSQGRSYTGELFF. CDR3 in DNA: TGTGCCAGCAGCCAAGGGCGGTCTTACACCGGGGAGCTGTTTTTT.

The chain is built from TRBV18 and TRBJ1-2; a possible D gene is TRBD1 (6 bases). The ends were cut back, 3 bases at V and 6 bases at J, with 17 bases in the middle. CDR1 is KGHSH, CDR2 LQKENI, per germline. This CDR3 comprises 15 residues. The DNA of the CDR3 is TGTGCCAGCTCACCCATGATCTCTAAGGGGGATGGCTACACCTTC. The encoded protein is CASSPMISKGDGYTF. The full variable domain, with the rest looked up from reference TRBV18 and TRBJ1-2, is NAGVMQNPRHLVRRRGQEARLRCSPMKGHSHVYWYRQLPEEGLKFMVYLQKENIIDESGMPKERFSAEFPKEGPSILRIQQVVRGDSAAYFCASSPMISKGDGYTFGSGTRLTVV.

The chain joins TRBV23-1 to TRBJ2-1, with TRBD2 matching 9 bases. TRBV23-1 is flagged as an ORF with uncertain function. The CDR3 has 17 residues. The J segment lost 3 bases and the V segment lost 6 bases, leaving 12 bases of the junction unmatched. The CDR3 bases are TGCGCCAGCAGCCCTCCCCAGCGGGGGGACTTCTACAATGAGCAGTTCTTC. Encoded protein: CASSPPQRGDFYNEQFF.

V gene TRBV12-3 or TRBV12-4 combines with J gene TRBJ1-1, with D maybe TRBD1 (5 bases). V lost 6 bases and J 2 bases, leaving 10 bases between the germline ends. The CDR3 extends over 13 amino acids. In DNA, the CDR3 is TGTGCCAGCAGCCGCGGGGGTAACACTGAAGCTTTCTTT. This translates into CASSRGGNTEAFF.

The chain is built from TRBV14 and TRBJ2-2; D remains unclear. Germline loops: CDR1 SGHDN, CDR2 FVKESK. The CDR3 totals 13 residues. Between the trimmed V and J ends, which lost 2 bases and 4 bases, there was a span of 5 bases. CDR3 protein: CASSQQVTGELFF. CDR3 bases: TGTGCCAGCAGCCAACAGGTCACCGGGGAGCTGTTTTTT.

J is TRBJ1-4 and V is TRBV7-2; D unresolved. The ends were cut back, 0 bases at V and 8 bases at J, with 7 bases in the middle. The CDR3 is 13 residues long. Germline CDR1 and CDR2: SGHTA and FQGNSA. The CDR3 DNA reads TGTGCCAGCAGCTTAGCTCCGACAGAAAAACTGTTTTTT. It specifies CASSLAPTEKLFF. The full variable domain, rest sourced from reference TRBV7-2 and TRBJ1-4, is GAGVSQSPSNKVTEKGKDVELRCDPISGHTALYWYRQSLGQGLEFLIYFQGNSAPDKSGLPSDRFSAERTGGSVSTLTIQRTQQEDSAVYLCASSLAPTEKLFFGSGTQLSVL.

This chain links TRBV6-5 with TRBJ2-7; the D gene is possibly TRBD2 (6 bases). Germline CDR1 MNHEY, CDR2 SVGAGI. The CDR3 has 12 residues. Trimming removed 6 bases from V and 3 bases from J, with 9 bases in between. CDR3: CASSWGDYEQYF. CDR3 nucleotide sequence: TGTGCCAGCAGCTGGGGGGACTACGAGCAGTACTTC.

J is TRBJ2-7 and V is TRBV29-1; 7 positions match TRBD2. The germline V gene encodes CDR1 SQVTM and CDR2 ANQGSEA. V shed 2 bases and J 2 bases; nucleotides not matched to a gene: 9. The CDR3 length is 15 residues. CDR3 DNA: TGCAGCGTTGAAAGCGGGGTGGGGTCAACCTACGAGCAGTACTTC. It is translated as CSVESGVGSTYEQYF.

Here the CDR3 reads CASSSTGTYEQYF. The CDR3, as DNA: TGTGCCAGCAGTTCGACAGGGACCTACGAGCAGTACTTC. The chain has TRBV6-9 and TRBJ2-7, with 7 bases fitting TRBD1. This CDR3 contains 13 residues. Germline CDR1 MNHGY, CDR2 SVAAGI. The trim removed 4 bases at V and 2 bases at J, leaving 2 bases unmatched.

This chain joins TRBV19 and TRBJ1-2; the match to TRBD1 covers 8 bases. Per germline, CDR1 LNHDA and CDR2 SQIVND (reference sequence). Trimming removed 10 bases from V and 4 bases from J; junction bases left unmatched: 5. This CDR3 is 12 amino acids long. The CDR3 loop is CATRDRSYGYTF. CDR3 DNA sequence: TGTGCCACTCGGGACAGGAGCTATGGCTACACCTTC.

The chain has TRBV4-3 and TRBJ2-2; 7 positions match TRBD1. The CDR3 has 16 residues. J gave up 4 bases and V 0 bases, and 5 bases lay outside the gene matches. The V gene's germline CDR1 is LGHNA and CDR2 YSLEER. CDR3 residues: CASSQEQGSRTGELFF. The CDR3 DNA reads TGCGCCAGCAGCCAAGAACAGGGGTCTCGCACCGGGGAGCTGTTTTTT.